This T cell receptor (beta chain) was captured in a study of blood T cell repertoires in COVID-19. Study in general: Specimens from acute and convalescent COVID-19 originated in the United States, Italy and Spain. T cells, B-cell-depleted T cells, or PBMCs provided the cDNA or gDNA that served as material.

The CDR3 extends over 15 amino acids. Germline loops: CDR1 KGHSH, CDR2 LQKENI. Germline trimming cut 3 bases from V and 6 bases from J; bases unmatched to any gene: 6. Source study methods: The assay estimated nucleated cells by amplifying reference gene primers. The table came from immunoSEQ multiplex PCR; TCRdb's copy has only in-frame clones and leaves some out. The D gene and trimming were derived from the DNA, and the V and J assignments and clone size from that table. The table has roughly 120,000 clones, more than 75% seen once. Sample: peripheral blood. The source is a man in his forties or fifties with acute or convalescent COVID-19. The chain couples TRBV18 to TRBJ2-7; 12 bases match TRBD2. CDR3 sequence reads: CASSPTSGGRSEQYF. The DNA for the CDR3 is TGTGCCAGCTCACCGACTAGCGGGGGACGTTCCGAGCAGTACTTC.